The present T cell receptor (beta chain) was sequenced within a study of blood T cell repertoires in COVID-19. Study details: The samples span acute and convalescent COVID-19 from the United States, Italy and Spain.

The Seattle site enrolled patients during active infection and followed them longitudinally. CDR3 length equals 13 residues. The germline V gene has CDR1 LNHDA and CDR2 SQIVND (reference sequence). The V gene lost 1 base and the J gene lost 1 base, with 4 bases spanning the gap. Only in-frame clones appear in the TCRdb table, and some are missing; sequencing was by immunoSEQ multiplex PCR. The sample includes 200,000 to 300,000 clones, 75% to 85% seen only once; the top ten take 7.5%. Sequenced sample: peripheral blood. V usage is TRBV19 and J usage is TRBJ1-1; D ambiguous. The clonotype comes from a woman older than 75 with COVID-19, enrolled during active disease. The CDR3 here is CASSIGRNTEAFF. The CDR3, as DNA: TGTGCCAGTAGTATAGGGAGGAACACTGAAGCTTTCTTT.